The 21 T cell receptor beta chains below all came from one sample that was sequenced in a study of T cell responses to AZD1222 COVID-19 vaccine (dated by TCRdb to the early 2020s). Receptors were amplified or captured by the immunoSEQ multiplex PCR assay. TCRdb provides this immuneACCESS table in a form limited to in-frame rearrangements. Some clones are lacking; in checked studies, under half of them reflect an unresolved V gene, and why the rest are absent is not known. In this sample the table shows about 130,000 clones, approximately 93% of which occur a single time. The leading ten clones occupy approximately 3.4% of the sample. The meaning of the sample's time point label: baseline before first vaccination. Sequenced here: peripheral blood, sampled on day 0 of AZD1222 vaccination. Source of these receptors: an adult in good health.

This CDR3 reads CATSRVQTGTEGNTIYF. The CDR3 DNA is TGTGCCACCAGCAGAGTTCAGACAGGGACAGAAGGAAACACCATATATTTT. V is TRBV15 and J is TRBJ1-3, with 7 bases fitting TRBD1. The CDR3 totals 17 residues. V dropped 1 base and J dropped 4; count of bases not matched to a gene: 10. The germline CDR1 and CDR2 sequences are LNHNV and YYDKDF (reference sequence). Full variable domain (outside the CDR3, taken from reference TRBV15 and TRBJ1-3): DAMVIQNPRYQVTQFGKPVTLSCSQTLNHNVMYWYQQKSSQAPKLLFHYYDKDFNNEADTPDNFQSRRPNTSFCFLDIRSPGLGDTAMYLCATSRVQTGTEGNTIYFGEGSWLTVV.

The chain links TRBV6-5 to TRBJ1-2; D perhaps matches TRBD1 (5 bases). Germline CDR1 MNHEY, CDR2 SVGAGI. V lost 7 bases to trimming and J lost 0 bases, with 12 bases between them. The length of the CDR3 is 14 residues. CDR3 protein: CASTGHRSNYGYTF. CDR3 in DNA: TGTGCCAGCACTGGACATCGATCTAACTATGGCTACACCTTC.

The chain carries TRBV28 and TRBJ2-5; D gene unclear. CDR1 and CDR2 from the germline V gene are MDHEN and SYDVKM. The CDR3 length is 15 residues. V was shortened by 5 bases and J by 4 bases, with 17 bases between the two germline ends. The CDR3 nucleotides read TGTGCCAGCAGTCCTACCCCGGAAAGGGCAGAGACCCAGTACTTC. Translation gives CASSPTPERAETQYF.

The chain carries TRBV18 and TRBJ1-3, with a tentative D call TRBD1 (6 bases). The CDR3 sequence is 18 residues long. CDR1 is KGHSH and CDR2 is LQKENI in the germline V gene. V shed 1 base and J shed 2 bases, with 18 bases lying between them. The CDR3 spells CASSPHGIGGDAGNTIYF. The CDR3 DNA follows: TGTGCCAGCTCACCACACGGGATAGGGGGTGATGCTGGAAACACCATATATTTT. The entire variable domain, with the rest obtained from reference TRBV18 and TRBJ1-3, is as follows: NAGVMQNPRHLVRRRGQEARLRCSPMKGHSHVYWYRQLPEEGLKFMVYLQKENIIDESGMPKERFSAEFPKEGPSILRIQQVVRGDSAAYFCASSPHGIGGDAGNTIYFGEGSWLTVV.

The chain employs TRBV28 and TRBJ2-7; 8 bases agree with TRBD1. CDR3 length equals 15 residues. CDR1 and CDR2 from the germline V gene are MDHEN and SYDVKM. Trimming at V came to 5 bases and at J to 0 bases, leaving 6 bases not matched to a gene. CDR3 loop: CASSVQGALSYEQYF. DNA of the CDR3: TGTGCCAGCAGTGTCCAGGGGGCCCTCTCCTACGAGCAGTACTTC. Supplemented by reference TRBV28 and TRBJ2-7, the full variable domain reads DVKVTQSSRYLVKRTGEKVFLECVQDMDHENMFWYRQDPGLGLRLIYFSYDVKMKEKGDIPEGYSVSREKKERFSLILESASTNQTSMYLCASSVQGALSYEQYFGPGTRLTVT.

This sequence joins TRBV10-3 and TRBJ1-2; the D gene is possibly TRBD1 (5 bases). The CDR3 spans 16 residues. Germline values: CDR1 ENHRY, CDR2 SYGVKD. V lost 5 bases and J 1 base, leaving 17 bases between the germline ends. CDR3: CAISTFSTGVNYGYTF. The CDR3 DNA follows: TGTGCCATCAGTACTTTTTCGACGGGGGTTAACTATGGCTACACCTTC.

CDR3 protein: CASCGVGRAFF. CDR3 DNA: TGTGCCAGCTGTGGAGTTGGGCGGGCTTTCTTT. The chain employs TRBV28 and TRBJ1-1, with no clear D. The CDR3 covers 11 residues. The germline CDR1 and CDR2 sequences are MDHEN and SYDVKM. V was trimmed by 8 bases and J by 11 bases, leaving 15 bases between them. Based on the CDR3 plus reference TRBV28 and TRBJ1-1, the full variable domain is DVKVTQSSRYLVKRTGEKVFLECVQDMDHENMFWYRQDPGLGLRLIYFSYDVKMKEKGDIPEGYSVSREKKERFSLILESASTNQTSMYLCASCGVGRAFFGQGTRLTVV.

The chain has TRBV5-1 and TRBJ1-1; the D gene is possibly TRBD1 (5 bases). The CDR3 contains 16 residues. V shed 1 base and J shed 1 base, with 14 bases lying between them. CDR1 is SGHRS and CDR2 is YFSETQ in the germline V gene. CDR3 protein: CASSLRQQGSNTEAFF. The CDR3 nucleotides are TGCGCCAGCAGCTTGAGGCAGCAGGGATCGAACACTGAAGCTTTCTTT.

This chain connects TRBV7-2 to TRBJ2-7; D may be TRBD2 (6 bases). Trimming cost V 4 bases and J 1 base, with 11 bases left between them. The CDR3 length is 14 residues. Germline CDR1 is SGHTA and CDR2 is FQGNSA. This chain's CDR3 is CASSSNSGSYEQYF. The CDR3 DNA reads as TGTGCCAGCAGCTCGAATAGCGGATCCTACGAGCAGTACTTC.

V and J are TRBV18 and TRBJ1-1; D gene uncertain. The germline V and J ends were trimmed by 3 bases and 4 bases, with 9 bases remaining between them. The CDR3 sequence is 13 residues long. CDR1 is KGHSH, CDR2 LQKENI, per germline. The CDR3 nucleotides read TGTGCCAGCTCACCTACAGATCTCACTGAAGCTTTCTTT. Protein sequence: CASSPTDLTEAFF.

J is TRBJ1-1 and V is TRBV9, with D maybe TRBD1 (5 bases). The CDR3 has 14 amino acids. Germline lookup yields CDR1 SGDLS and CDR2 YYNGEE. Trimming took 0 bases from V and 4 from J, leaving 10 bases between them. CDR3: CASSVERQGTEAFF. CDR3 sequence (DNA): TGTGCCAGCAGCGTAGAGAGGCAGGGCACTGAAGCTTTCTTT.

This chain joins TRBV9 and TRBJ2-1, with D possibly being TRBD1 or TRBD2 (5 bases each). Trimming cost V 2 bases and J 5 bases, with 11 bases left between them. The V gene's germline CDR1 is SGDLS and CDR2 YYNGEE. The CDR3 runs to 14 residues. The CDR3 loop is CASSVGRVDNEQFF. The CDR3 DNA reads TGTGCCAGCAGCGTGGGACGGGTGGACAATGAGCAGTTCTTC.

This clone appeared a single time. CDR3 coding DNA: TGTGCCAGCAGTTACTCGATGGGACAGGTCAATGAGCAGTTCTTC. Translation: CASSYSMGQVNEQFF. The chain has TRBV6-6 and TRBJ2-1, with 8 bases identical to TRBD1. CDR3 size: 15 residues. Losses at the gene ends were 0 bases for V and 6 bases for J; bases not matched to a gene: 4. Germline V CDR1 and CDR2: MNHNY, SVGAGI (reference sequence).

This rearrangement joins TRBV28 to TRBJ2-3; 7 bases agree with TRBD1. The CDR3 spans 15 residues. The germline gives CDR1 MDHEN, CDR2 SYDVKM. V lost 5 bases to trimming and J lost 6 bases; unmatched junction nucleotides: 11. CDR3 in DNA: TGTGCCAGCAGTCCCCAAGTAGGGGGCGATGATACGCAGTATTTT. This sequence encodes CASSPQVGGDDTQYF.

This clone appeared a single time. The J gene is TRBJ2-7, the V gene TRBV4-3; D gene ambiguous. The CDR3 runs 18 residues. Trimming removed 0 bases from V and 3 bases from J, with 21 bases in between. Germline CDR1 is LGHNA and CDR2 is YSLEER. The CDR3: CASSQDRSTRPAGYEQYF. In nucleotides, the CDR3 is TGCGCCAGCAGCCAAGATCGGAGCACAAGGCCGGCCGGCTACGAGCAGTACTTC.

The chain employs TRBV9 and TRBJ1-5, with D unresolved. The CDR3 length is 14 residues. Trimming removed 0 bases at V and 0 bases at J, with 4 bases between. Germline CDR1 reads SGDLS; CDR2 reads YYNGEE. CDR3 in DNA: TGTGCCAGCAGCGTAGCTGATAGCAATCAGCCCCAGCATTTT. It codes for CASSVADSNQPQHF.

The rearrangement uses TRBV2 and TRBJ1-2; 8 bases agree with TRBD1. After removal of 8 bases from V and 3 bases from J, the junction contained 8 bases not matched to a gene. Germline CDR1 reads SNHLY; CDR2 reads FYNNEI. This CDR3 is built from 14 residues. CDR3 amino acids: CASRRTGSDYGYTF. DNA for the CDR3: TGTGCCAGCCGGCGGACAGGGTCGGACTATGGCTACACCTTC.

The rearrangement links TRBV28 to TRBJ1-2; D gene ambiguous. The CDR3 totals 13 residues. V was clipped by 4 bases and J by 6 bases, with 12 bases between them. The germline V gene encodes CDR1 MDHEN and CDR2 SYDVKM. CDR3 bases: TGTGCCAGCAGTTCCCGGGCCACGGATGGCTACACCTTC. Its protein is CASSSRATDGYTF.

The rearrangement links TRBV30 to TRBJ1-1; no reliable D call. CDR3 length equals 14 residues. The ends were cut back, 3 bases at V and 9 bases at J, with 20 bases in the middle. The germline V gene encodes CDR1 GTSNPN and CDR2 SVGIG (reference sequence). Here the CDR3 DNA reads TGTGCCTGGAGGGTCCCCCGACTCCTCATGCAAGCTTTCTTT. Translation gives CAWRVPRLLMQAFF. Using reference TRBV30 and TRBJ1-1 for the parts outside the CDR3, the full variable domain is SQTIHQWPATLVQPVGSPLSLECTVEGTSNPNLYWYRQAAGRGLQLLFYSVGIGQISSEVPQNLSASRPQDRQFILSSKKLLLSDSGFYLCAWRVPRLLMQAFFGQGTRLTVV.

The chain uses TRBV9 and TRBJ2-1, with D unclear. Trimming pared 0 bases from V and 9 bases from J, leaving 4 bases between. The CDR3 extends over 11 amino acids. The germline V gene encodes CDR1 SGDLS and CDR2 YYNGEE. Here the CDR3 DNA reads TGTGCCAGCAGCGTAGGAGGTGAGCAGTTCTTC. It is translated as CASSVGGEQFF.

J is TRBJ1-2 and V is TRBV2; a possible D gene is TRBD1 (6 bases). V lost 3 bases to trimming and J lost 8 bases, with 13 bases between them. CDR3 length equals 13 residues. Per the germline V gene, CDR1 is SNHLY and CDR2 is FYNNEI. CDR3 nucleotides: TGTGCCAGCAGTGAGATCGGGACATGGGGCTACACCTTC. It specifies CASSEIGTWGYTF.